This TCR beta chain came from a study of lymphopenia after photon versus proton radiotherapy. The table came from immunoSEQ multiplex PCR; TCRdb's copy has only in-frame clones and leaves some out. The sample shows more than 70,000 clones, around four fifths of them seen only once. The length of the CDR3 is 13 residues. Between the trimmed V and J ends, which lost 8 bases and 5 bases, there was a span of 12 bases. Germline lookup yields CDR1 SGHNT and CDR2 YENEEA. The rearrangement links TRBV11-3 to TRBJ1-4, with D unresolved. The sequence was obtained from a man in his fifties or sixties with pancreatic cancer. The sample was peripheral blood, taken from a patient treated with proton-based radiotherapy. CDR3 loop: CASGVNPNEKLFF. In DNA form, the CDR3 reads TGTGCCAGCGGCGTCAATCCCAATGAAAAACTGTTTTTT. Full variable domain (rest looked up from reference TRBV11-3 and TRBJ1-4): EAGVVQSPRYKIIEKKQPVAFWCNPISGHNTLYWYLQNLGQGPELLIRYENEEAVDDSQLPKDRFSAERLKGVDSTLKIQPAELGDSAVYLCASGVNPNEKLFFGSGTQLSVL.